This T cell receptor beta chain was captured in a study of CD8 T cells in Susac syndrome. CDR1 DFQATT and CDR2 SNEGSKA come from the germline V gene (reference sequence). The CDR3 runs 14 residues. Germline trimming cut 5 bases from V and 7 bases from J; bases unmatched to any gene: 9. Random-hexamer reverse transcription was applied to about 0.5 to 1 ug RNA. The CDR3 of TCR beta was amplified by immunoSEQ multiplex PCR across 54 Vbeta and 13 Jbeta. TCRdb processed the immunoSEQ multiplex PCR reads anew with MiXCR; each CDR3 protein has one entry. The sample holds approximately 180,000 distinct CDR3 sequences, approximately 96% seen once.

The origin of this receptor is a human donor with multiple sclerosis. Sequencing input: CD4+ T cells from PBMCs. The chain has TRBV20-1 and TRBJ2-1, with 9 bases matching TRBD1. CDR3 DNA: TGCAGTGCTCCACAACCGGGACAGGGTAATGAGCAGTTCTTC. Amino acids: CSAPQPGQGNEQFF.